Below, 24 T cell receptor beta chains from the same sample are listed, as sequenced in a study of CD8 T cells in ankylosing spondylitis. Their antigen targets remain unknown. General observations from the study: Several highly homologous variants made up a TCR beta motif, and this motif appeared characteristic of ankylosing spondylitis blood.

MiXCR, run by TCRdb on the 5' RACE reads, gives a single entry per CDR3 protein. The table includes some 800,000 distinct CDR3 sequences, 10% to 15% detected once. The sequenced material came from blood, either unsorted or a sorted T cell fraction (not recorded which). The receptors shown here come from a male donor with ankylosing spondylitis.

Regarding this clonotype: Given a much more abundant clone one base away, this may be a read error. This rearrangement joins TRBV15 to TRBJ2-2, with D possibly matching TRBD2 (5 bases). Germline V gene data show CDR1 as LNHNV and CDR2 as YYDKDF (reference sequence). This CDR3 has 13 amino acids. CDR3 DNA: TGTGCCACCAGCCGGGGTTTAACCGAGGAGCTGTTTTTT. This gives the protein CATSRGLTEELFF.

V and J are TRBV2 and TRBJ2-1, with D uncertain. The CDR3 loop spans 13 amino acids. With 2 bases removed from V and 5 bases from J, the gap between germline ends came to 7 bases. Germline-derived CDR1 and CDR2 are SNHLY and FYNNEI. The DNA for the CDR3 is TGTGCCAGCAGTGAAACGAATCACAATGAGCAGTTCTTC. Translated: CASSETNHNEQFF.

The V and J genes are TRBV20-1 and TRBJ1-2; 9 bases are shared with TRBD1. Germline V CDR1 and CDR2: DFQATT, SNEGSKA (reference sequence). V shed 5 bases and J 3 bases; nucleotides not matched to a gene: 7. The CDR3 runs to 14 residues. CDR3 sequence: CSARNRGLDYGYTF. The CDR3 coding sequence is TGCAGTGCTCGAAACAGGGGGCTAGACTATGGCTACACCTTC.

The chain joins TRBV29-1 to TRBJ1-2, with 7 bases that match TRBD1. With 2 bases clipped from V and 5 bases from J, the junction kept 5 bases outside the gene matches. Germline values: CDR1 SQVTM, CDR2 ANQGSEA. CDR3 length equals 13 residues. In DNA, the CDR3 is TGCAGCGTTGAACGGCCAGGGGGGTATGGCTACACCTTC. It translates to CSVERPGGYGYTF. The variable domain in full, completed from reference TRBV29-1 and TRBJ1-2, reads SAVISQKPSRDICQRGTSLTIQCQVDSQVTMMFWYRQQPGQSLTLIATANQGSEATYESGFVIDKFPISRPNLTFSTLTVSNMSPEDSSIYLCSVERPGGYGYTFGSGTRLTVV.

The rearrangement uses TRBV18 and TRBJ2-3; TRBD1 agrees at 8 bases. V was clipped by 2 bases and J by 4 bases; unmatched bases: 2. Germline V gives CDR1 KGHSH, CDR2 LQKENI. There are 14 residues in the CDR3. The CDR3 coding sequence is TGTGCCAGCTCACCAGCACAGGGGGCAGATACGCAGTATTTT. Residues: CASSPAQGADTQYF.

The table lists this clonotype with a few counts. J is TRBJ1-3 and V is TRBV27; D might be TRBD1 (5 bases). The CDR3 runs to 15 residues. V was clipped by 7 bases and J by 0 bases, with 13 bases between them. Germline V gene sequence: CDR1 MNHEY, CDR2 SMNVEV (reference sequence). The chain's CDR3 is CASKQGVLSGNTIYF. The CDR3 DNA reads as TGTGCCAGCAAGCAGGGCGTACTCTCTGGAAACACCATATATTTT.

This clonotype was counted ten times or more. The rearrangement uses TRBV7-2 and TRBJ1-5; D call uncertain. The CDR3 has 13 residues. Germline values: CDR1 SGHTA, CDR2 FQGNSA. Trimming left V 6 bases short and J 5 bases short, with 11 bases between. CDR3 loop: CASSSLEDQPQHF. DNA of the CDR3: TGTGCCAGCAGTTCCCTAGAAGATCAGCCCCAGCATTTT.

This clonotype has a handful of counts. V gene TRBV15 combines with J gene TRBJ2-1; the match to TRBD1 covers 7 bases. V was clipped by 2 bases and J by 9 bases; unmatched bases: 7. This CDR3 has 14 residues. The germline CDR1 and CDR2 sequences are LNHNV and YYDKDF (reference sequence). The CDR3 here is CATSRLDRVPEQFF. The DNA for the CDR3 is TGTGCCACCAGCAGACTAGACAGGGTACCTGAGCAGTTCTTC.

The gene calls are TRBV9 and TRBJ1-2, with 9 bases that match TRBD1. This CDR3 is 13 amino acids long. The ends lost 4 bases at V and 7 bases at J; junction bases unmatched: 5. Germline CDR1 and CDR2: SGDLS and YYNGEE. The CDR3: CASSQGQGAGYTF. As DNA, the CDR3 is TGTGCCAGCAGCCAGGGACAGGGCGCTGGCTACACCTTC.

This clonotype was seen more than once but under ten times. The rearrangement joins TRBV20-1 to TRBJ2-4; 7 nucleotides agree with TRBD2. Germline CDR1 DFQATT, CDR2 SNEGSKA (reference sequence). The V and J ends lost 6 bases and 6 bases, in that order; junction bases with no gene match: 11. The CDR3 sequence is 14 residues long. The chain's CDR3 is CSARTREGSNIQYF. In nucleotides, the CDR3 is TGCAGTGCCCGGACTAGAGAAGGCTCAAACATTCAGTACTTC.

This clonotype was found a few times. The chain links TRBV6-5 to TRBJ2-1; D could derive from TRBD1 or TRBD2 (5 bases each). V was pared by 4 bases and J by 12 bases, with 16 bases between. Germline V gene sequence: CDR1 MNHEY, CDR2 SVGAGI. The CDR3 spans 13 residues. As DNA, the CDR3 is TGTGCCAGCAGTTCCGGGACGGGGATTTTGCAGTTCTTC. Amino acid sequence: CASSSGTGILQFF.

This rearrangement joins TRBV6-1 to TRBJ2-7; TRBD1 agrees at 7 bases. Germline V lookup: CDR1 MNHNS, CDR2 SASEGT. This CDR3 is built from 16 residues. Trimming at V came to 6 bases and at J to 0 bases, leaving 11 bases not matched to a gene. CDR3 nucleotide sequence: TGTGCCAGCAGGGACCTTGTAGACAGGGACTCCTACGAGCAGTACTTC. Amino acids: CASRDLVDRDSYEQYF.

V gene TRBV5-1 combines with J gene TRBJ2-7, with TRBD2 identical over 11 bases. The V segment lost 2 bases and the J segment 1 base; nucleotides outside the gene matches: 2. CDR3 size: 15 residues. Germline assignment: CDR1 SGHRS and CDR2 YFSETQ. The CDR3 bases are TGCGCCAGCAGCTTTCTAGCGGGGGGATCCTACGAGCAGTACTTC. Translated, it gives CASSFLAGGSYEQYF. Looking up the rest from reference TRBV5-1 and TRBJ2-7 gives the full variable domain: KAGVTQTPRYLIKTRGQQVTLSCSPISGHRSVSWYQQTPGQGLQFLFEYFSETQRNKGNFPGRFSGRQFSNSRSEMNVSTLELGDSALYLCASSFLAGGSYEQYFGPGTRLTVT.

The V and J genes are TRBV19 and TRBJ1-5; no clear D gene. Trimming pared 7 bases from V and 5 bases from J, leaving 12 bases between. Germline V gives CDR1 LNHDA, CDR2 SQIVND (reference sequence). The CDR3 is 13 amino acids. The CDR3 is CASTPSPDQPQHF. For the CDR3, the DNA is TGTGCCAGTACCCCTTCCCCCGATCAGCCCCAGCATTTT.

The chain's CDR3 is CADAKGTGRSYYGYTF. The CDR3 DNA sequence: TGTGCCGACGCAAAGGGGACAGGGAGGTCGTACTATGGCTACACCTTC. The chain couples TRBV6-4 to TRBJ1-2, with 9 bases lining up with TRBD1. The V segment lost 11 bases and the J segment 3 bases; nucleotides outside the gene matches: 16. This CDR3 has 16 amino acids. CDR1 is MRHNA and CDR2 is SNTAGT in the germline V gene.

This clonotype was recorded many times. This chain links TRBV6-5 with TRBJ2-5, with D possibly called TRBD1 or TRBD2 (5 bases each). Trimming removed 8 bases from V and 2 bases from J, with 9 bases in between. CDR3 length: 12 residues. The germline gives CDR1 MNHEY, CDR2 SVGAGI. The DNA for the CDR3 is TGTGCCAGCCGGGGCTGGCAAGAGACCCAGTACTTC. Amino acids: CASRGWQETQYF.

In its sample, this clonotype was seen many times. The rearrangement joins TRBV5-1 to TRBJ2-3; 12 bases map to TRBD2. Germline CDR1 and CDR2: SGHRS and YFSETQ. With V trimmed by 4 bases and J by 5 bases, 2 bases remained unmatched. The CDR3 is 14 residues long. CDR3 region: CASSLAGGLDTQYF. The CDR3 DNA reads as TGCGCCAGCAGCCTAGCGGGAGGGCTAGATACGCAGTATTTT. The full variable domain, its missing parts supplied by reference TRBV5-1 and TRBJ2-3, is KAGVTQTPRYLIKTRGQQVTLSCSPISGHRSVSWYQQTPGQGLQFLFEYFSETQRNKGNFPGRFSGRQFSNSRSEMNVSTLELGDSALYLCASSLAGGLDTQYFGPGTRLTVL.

This clonotype was recorded many times. CDR3 DNA sequence: TGTGCCAGCAGTAAAACAGGGGGCTCCTACGAGCAGTACTTC. Protein sequence: CASSKTGGSYEQYF. The V call is TRBV9, the J call TRBJ2-7; TRBD1 agrees at 8 bases. There are 14 residues in the CDR3. The V gene end was trimmed by 5 bases and the J gene end by 0 bases; junction bases not matched to a gene: 4. Germline V CDR1 and CDR2: SGDLS, YYNGEE. Together with reference TRBV9 and TRBJ2-7, the CDR3 gives the full variable domain: DSGVTQTPKHLITATGQRVTLRCSPRSGDLSVYWYQQSLDQGLQFLIQYYNGEERAKGNILERFSAQQFPDLHSELNLSSLELGDSALYFCASSKTGGSYEQYFGPGTRLTVT.

The chain couples TRBV7-9 to TRBJ1-2, with D hard to call. V lost 5 bases and J 4 bases, leaving 14 bases between the germline ends. The CDR3 totals 14 residues. Germline V gives CDR1 SEHNR, CDR2 FQNEAQ (reference sequence). The CDR3 spells CASSRIVGPYGYTF. The CDR3 region has the DNA TGTGCCAGCAGCCGGATTGTCGGCCCCTATGGCTACACCTTC.

This clonotype has a count of ten or more. The V gene is TRBV7-2, the J gene TRBJ2-5; D unresolved. V lost 5 bases and J lost 9, with 13 bases in between. The CDR3 has 12 amino acids. Per germline, CDR1 SGHTA and CDR2 FQGNSA. CDR3 sequence: CASSPSGGAQYF. As DNA, the CDR3 is TGTGCCAGCAGCCCGTCGGGTGGGGCCCAGTACTTC.

The rearrangement joins TRBV27 to TRBJ2-7; 14 bases are a match to TRBD2. The CDR3 covers 18 residues. V shed 0 bases, J shed 0 bases, and the junction held 4 bases outside the gene matches. In germline, CDR1 is MNHEY, CDR2 SMNVEV (reference sequence). CDR3 coding DNA: TGTGCCAGCAGTTTATCCGGGACTAGCGGGAGCTCCTCCTACGAGCAGTACTTC. Protein: CASSLSGTSGSSSYEQYF.

This clonotype was observed many times. The chain carries TRBV5-1 and TRBJ1-1, with D possibly being TRBD1 (6 bases). The V gene lost 0 bases and the J gene lost 6 bases, with 15 bases spanning the gap. Germline CDR1 reads SGHRS; CDR2 reads YFSETQ. This CDR3 has 15 residues. The CDR3 bases are TGCGCCAGCAGCTTGGCCCCACTGGGGGCGGCTGAAGCTTTCTTT. This sequence encodes CASSLAPLGAAEAFF. The full variable domain, its missing parts supplied by reference TRBV5-1 and TRBJ1-1, is KAGVTQTPRYLIKTRGQQVTLSCSPISGHRSVSWYQQTPGQGLQFLFEYFSETQRNKGNFPGRFSGRQFSNSRSEMNVSTLELGDSALYLCASSLAPLGAAEAFFGQGTRLTVV.

This clonotype was counted only a few times. The rearrangement links TRBV5-1 to TRBJ1-4; TRBD1 is a possible D gene (5 bases). Germline CDR1 is SGHRS and CDR2 is YFSETQ. V was pared by 0 bases and J by 5 bases, with 14 bases between. The length of the CDR3 is 16 residues. The CDR3 region is CASSLGQAGPNEKLFF. The DNA for the CDR3 is TGCGCCAGCAGCTTGGGGCAGGCAGGGCCGAATGAAAAACTGTTTTTT.

This clonotype was seen a few times. J is TRBJ2-4 and V is TRBV7-2, with no clear D. This CDR3 has 14 residues. V gave up 1 base and J gave up 9 bases, with 13 bases separating them. Germline CDR1 and CDR2: SGHTA and FQGNSA. The CDR3 sequence: CASSLEWSYSIQYF. The CDR3 DNA is TGTGCCAGCAGCTTAGAATGGTCTTATAGCATTCAGTACTTC. The full variable domain, with the rest looked up from reference TRBV7-2 and TRBJ2-4, is GAGVSQSPSNKVTEKGKDVELRCDPISGHTALYWYRQSLGQGLEFLIYFQGNSAPDKSGLPSDRFSAERTGGSVSTLTIQRTQQEDSAVYLCASSLEWSYSIQYFGAGTRLSVL.